Presented here are 30 T cell receptor beta chains from one specimen sequenced in a study of blood T cells in healthy people across ages. PCR was performed a second time for about 7 to 11 cycles using a sample-barcoded 5' primer and a J-beta primer mix. TCRdb redid the calling of the 5' RACE reads with MiXCR, one entry per CDR3 protein. This table holds some 850,000 distinct CDR3 sequences, about 26% found once. These same data were also listed under a study on T cells of mothers and their children.

The source material was blood. The receptor source for this set is a boy aged 5 to 17 in good health.

The V and J genes are TRBV27 and TRBJ1-3, with D possibly TRBD1 on 5 matching bases. V lost 5 bases and J 3 bases, leaving 17 bases between the germline ends. The CDR3 extends over 16 amino acids. CDR1 is MNHEY and CDR2 is SMNVEV in the germline V gene (reference sequence). The CDR3 bases are TGTGCCAGCAGTCCCCTTCAAAAAGGGGATGGAAACACCATATATTTT. This translates into CASSPLQKGDGNTIYF.

Here the CDR3 DNA reads TGTGCCAGCAGCGTCCAGGATGTCGGCACTGAAGCTTTCTTT. Encoded protein: CASSVQDVGTEAFF. This chain connects TRBV11-1 to TRBJ1-1; D unclear. Trimming stripped 5 bases from V and 4 bases from J, with 14 bases between. The CDR3 sequence is 14 residues long. CDR1 is SGHAT and CDR2 is FQDESV in the germline V gene (reference sequence).

This clonotype has just a few counts. The CDR3 end shows no conserved phenylalanine or tryptophan, and so a read error is likely. The rearrangement uses TRBV20-1 and TRBJ1-3; D perhaps matches TRBD1 (5 bases). Deletions cut 2 bases from V and 0 bases from J, with 23 bases between. Per the germline V gene, CDR1 is DFQATT and CDR2 is SNEGSKA (reference sequence). The CDR3 length is 19 residues. DNA of the CDR3: TGCAGTGCTAGACGGCCACAGGTCCGTTTCCCTTACTCTGGAAACACCATATATCTT. Translation gives CSARRPQVRFPYSGNTIYL.

For the CDR3, the DNA is TGCGCCAGCAGTCAGACACAACAGGTTACGGCCAAAAACATTCAGTACTTC. Protein product: CASSQTQQVTAKNIQYF. The chain uses TRBV23-1 and TRBJ2-4; D may be TRBD1 (5 bases). TRBV23-1 is noted as an ORF with a role that remains uncertain. The CDR3 extends over 17 amino acids. The germline V and J ends were trimmed by 3 bases and 1 base, with 16 bases remaining between them.

J is TRBJ1-4 and V is TRBV6-5; 8 bases map to TRBD1. CDR1 is MNHEY, CDR2 SVGAGI, per germline. The CDR3 has 14 residues. With V trimmed by 5 bases and J by 7 bases, 6 bases remained unmatched. This CDR3 is CASSPDRVPEKLFF. The CDR3 nucleotides are TGTGCCAGCAGTCCGGACAGGGTCCCTGAAAAACTGTTTTTT.

This chain uses TRBV15 with TRBJ2-5, with TRBD2 identical over 10 bases. The CDR3 length is 15 residues. V lost 3 bases, J lost 6 bases, and 7 bases stayed unmatched. CDR1 and CDR2 from the germline V gene are LNHNV and YYDKDF (reference sequence). CDR3 loop: CATSSGTSVPKTQYF. For the CDR3, the DNA is TGTGCCACCAGCAGTGGGACTAGCGTCCCGAAGACCCAGTACTTC.

This clonotype was detected only a few times. The chain links TRBV10-2 to TRBJ2-7, with unresolved D. With 6 bases removed from V and 0 bases from J, the gap between germline ends came to 12 bases. Germline CDR1 and CDR2: WSHSY and SAAADI. The CDR3 has 14 residues. CDR3 sequence reads: CASRDPRSSYEQYF. In DNA form, the CDR3 reads TGCGCCAGCAGGGACCCCAGGAGCTCCTACGAGCAGTACTTC.

This clonotype has only a few counts. V and J are TRBV2 and TRBJ1-4; D call uncertain. Trimming took 4 bases from V and 1 from J, leaving 10 bases between them. This CDR3 is 15 amino acids long. CDR1 is SNHLY and CDR2 is FYNNEI in the germline V gene. CDR3 loop: CASSGTVGTNEKLFF. CDR3 nucleotide sequence: TGTGCCAGCAGTGGCACAGTCGGAACTAATGAAAAACTGTTTTTT.

This clonotype has at least ten counts. This chain connects TRBV12-3 or TRBV12-4 to TRBJ1-4, with 10 bases fitting TRBD1. The CDR3 has 15 residues. V shed 6 bases and J 5 bases; nucleotides not matched to a gene: 6. The CDR3 DNA reads as TGTGCCAGCAGGGGACCGGGACAGGGGAATGAAAAACTGTTTTTT. Translating gives CASRGPGQGNEKLFF.

The chain recombines TRBV6-6 with TRBJ2-5; TRBD1 aligns across 7 bases. Gene TRBJ2-7 matches the end of the DNA better, so the J call may be wrong. The CDR3 extends over 14 amino acids. Per the germline V gene, CDR1 is MNHNY and CDR2 is SVGAGI (reference sequence). The CDR3, as DNA: TGTGCCAGCAGTTACTCCGACAGGGTTGACGAGCAGTACTTC. As protein: CASSYSDRVDEQYF.

In its sample, this clonotype was seen a few times. The chain is built from TRBV9 and TRBJ2-1; 7 bases agree with TRBD2. The CDR3 sequence is 15 residues long. CDR1 is SGDLS, CDR2 YYNGEE, per germline. J was trimmed by 1 base and V by 2 bases; bases with no gene match: 3. In nucleotides, the CDR3 is TGTGCCAGCAGCGTGGGGGGGAGATCCTACAATGAGCAGTTCTTC. Protein: CASSVGGRSYNEQFF.

The chain uses TRBV5-1 and TRBJ2-1; TRBD1 might be the D (6 bases). Trimming removed 2 bases from V and 5 bases from J, with 20 bases in between. Germline CDR1 SGHRS, CDR2 YFSETQ. The CDR3 is 17 residues long. In DNA form, the CDR3 reads TGCGCCAGCAGCTTCCAACTGGGGGCCTATTCGGACAATGAGCAGTTCTTC. Its translation: CASSFQLGAYSDNEQFF. Based on the CDR3 plus reference TRBV5-1 and TRBJ2-1, the full variable domain is KAGVTQTPRYLIKTRGQQVTLSCSPISGHRSVSWYQQTPGQGLQFLFEYFSETQRNKGNFPGRFSGRQFSNSRSEMNVSTLELGDSALYLCASSFQLGAYSDNEQFFGPGTRLTVL.

This rearrangement joins TRBV3-1 to TRBJ2-7; 8 bases map to TRBD1. Germline CDR1 and CDR2: LGHDT and YNNKEL (reference sequence). The V segment lost 4 bases and the J segment 0 bases; nucleotides outside the gene matches: 8. The CDR3 is 16 amino acids. The CDR3 loop is CASSRDAGTGSYEQYF. As DNA, the CDR3 is TGTGCCAGCAGCCGAGACGCCGGGACAGGCTCCTACGAGCAGTACTTC.

There are a few counts of this clonotype. This chain links TRBV27 with TRBJ2-1, with D possibly being TRBD2 (5 bases). CDR3 length: 11 residues. Germline V gene lookup returns CDR1 MNHEY and CDR2 SMNVEV (reference sequence). Trimming removed 6 bases at V and 13 bases at J, with 13 bases between. This chain's CDR3 is CASSMGRLQFF. CDR3 nucleotide sequence: TGTGCCAGCAGCATGGGGAGACTTCAGTTCTTC.

This clonotype came up a few times. The CDR3 nucleotides are TGCAGTGCTAGAGACGGGACAGGGGTCTATGGCTACACCTTC. It codes for CSARDGTGVYGYTF. The J gene is TRBJ1-2, the V gene TRBV20-1, with 10 positions matching TRBD1. CDR3 length equals 14 residues. Trimming removed 0 bases from V and 4 bases from J; junction bases left unmatched: 2. Germline lookup yields CDR1 DFQATT and CDR2 SNEGSKA (reference sequence).

This clonotype was found a few times. V gene TRBV5-1 combines with J gene TRBJ1-4; possible D gene TRBD1, 6 bases. Trimming removed 7 bases at V and 5 bases at J, with 15 bases between. The V gene's germline CDR1 is SGHRS and CDR2 YFSETQ. This CDR3 spans 14 amino acids. CDR3 sequence (DNA): TGCGCCAGCGGAACCGAAGGGGGGAATGAAAAACTGTTTTTT. Protein sequence: CASGTEGGNEKLFF.

The chain links TRBV6-6 to TRBJ1-2; 9 bases line up with TRBD1. There are 14 residues in the CDR3. The trim removed 2 bases at V and 8 bases at J, leaving 6 bases unmatched. Germline loops: CDR1 MNHNY, CDR2 SVGAGI (reference sequence). The CDR3 sequence: CASSYDRGYGGYTF. In DNA, the CDR3 is TGTGCCAGCAGTTACGACAGGGGGTATGGCGGCTACACCTTC.

This chain links TRBV18 with TRBJ1-4; 8 bases map to TRBD1. Germline loops: CDR1 KGHSH, CDR2 LQKENI. The CDR3 length is 15 residues. Unmatched junction bases numbered 7, after V lost 3 bases and J lost 7 bases. The CDR3 DNA follows: TGTGCCAGCTCACCGTTGGACAGGGAAAGTGAAAAACTGTTTTTT. The encoded protein is CASSPLDRESEKLFF.

The chain carries TRBV20-1 and TRBJ2-4, with no clear D. The germline gives CDR1 DFQATT, CDR2 SNEGSKA (reference sequence). The CDR3 has 15 residues. The V gene lost 5 bases and the J gene lost 0 bases, with 14 bases spanning the gap. The CDR3 here is CSAPGWRLAKNIQYF. The CDR3 coding sequence is TGCAGTGCTCCCGGTTGGCGTCTAGCCAAAAACATTCAGTACTTC.

This chain links TRBV20-1 with TRBJ1-1, with a tentative D call TRBD1 (5 bases). The CDR3 contains 13 residues. Trimming pared 6 bases from V and 4 bases from J, leaving 15 bases between. Per the germline V gene, CDR1 is DFQATT and CDR2 is SNEGSKA (reference sequence). CDR3 nucleotide sequence: TGCAGTGCAGGGACCAGTAAGCTCACTGAAGCTTTCTTT. Translating gives CSAGTSKLTEAFF.

V gene TRBV9 combines with J gene TRBJ2-5, with TRBD2 matching 8 bases. The CDR3 is 15 amino acids. CDR1 is SGDLS and CDR2 is YYNGEE in the germline V gene. The trim removed 2 bases at V and 4 bases at J, leaving 7 bases unmatched. CDR3 in DNA: TGTGCCAGCAGCGTTGGGACTAGATCCAGAGAGACCCAGTACTTC. Protein sequence: CASSVGTRSRETQYF.

This clonotype was recorded once. V usage is TRBV9 and J usage is TRBJ2-3; 7 positions agree with TRBD2. J was trimmed by 5 bases and V by 2 bases; bases with no gene match: 5. Germline lookup yields CDR1 SGDLS and CDR2 YYNGEE. CDR3 length: 14 residues. CDR3 sequence (DNA): TGTGCCAGCAGCGTTGGGGGGGGGAAAGATACGCAGTATTTT. This translates into CASSVGGGKDTQYF.

This rearrangement joins TRBV30 to TRBJ2-5; TRBD1 is a possible D gene (6 bases). Trimming pared 1 base from V and 2 bases from J, leaving 8 bases between. CDR1 is GTSNPN and CDR2 is SVGIG in the germline V gene (reference sequence). This CDR3 has 13 residues. CDR3 DNA sequence: TGTGCCTGGAGTGCGACAGGTCAAGAGACCCAGTACTTC. It encodes CAWSATGQETQYF.

The table lists this clonotype with a few counts. The CDR3: CATSDFRRPQHF. The CDR3 DNA is TGTGCCACCAGTGATTTTAGACGGCCCCAGCATTTT. The chain has TRBV24-1 and TRBJ1-5; D unclear. V lost 1 base and J 9 bases, leaving 6 bases between the germline ends. This CDR3 is built from 12 residues. Germline V gene sequence: CDR1 KGHDR, CDR2 SFDVKD.

This chain uses TRBV5-1 with TRBJ2-5; 11 nucleotides agree with TRBD2. The J call may be mistaken, given a closer DNA end match to TRBJ2-1. This CDR3 has 15 residues. Germline loops: CDR1 SGHRS, CDR2 YFSETQ. DNA for the CDR3: TGCGCCAGCAGCCTAACTAGCGGGAGTTTCTATGAGCAGTTCTTC. Translation: CASSLTSGSFYEQFF.

V usage is TRBV19 and J usage is TRBJ2-2, with 9 bases aligning to TRBD2. The CDR3 has 17 residues. The trim removed 0 bases at V and 5 bases at J, leaving 7 bases unmatched. The germline V gene has CDR1 LNHDA and CDR2 SQIVND (reference sequence). CDR3 residues: CASSIDPRLAETGELFF. The CDR3, as DNA: TGTGCCAGTAGTATAGATCCCAGACTAGCGGAGACCGGGGAGCTGTTTTTT.

The V and J genes are TRBV15 and TRBJ1-2, with D maybe TRBD1 (5 bases). V lost 5 bases, J lost 5 bases, and 18 bases lay in between. The CDR3 spans 15 residues. CDR1 LNHNV and CDR2 YYDKDF come from the germline V gene (reference sequence). The CDR3 nucleotides read TGTGCCACCAGCGCGGACAAGGGGCGCCAATATGGCTACACCTTC. It is translated as CATSADKGRQYGYTF.

This clonotype has only a few counts. The CDR3 nucleotides are TGTGCCACCCTGGTCGCGGGGGGCCAAGAGACCCAGTACTTC. Its translation: CATLVAGGQETQYF. This chain uses TRBV2 with TRBJ2-5, with 8 bases identical to TRBD2. CDR1 is SNHLY, CDR2 FYNNEI, per germline. This CDR3 is 14 amino acids long. V lost 10 bases to trimming and J lost 1 base; unmatched junction nucleotides: 8.

This chain connects TRBV2 to TRBJ2-7; D uncertain. The CDR3 is 12 amino acids. The germline gives CDR1 SNHLY, CDR2 FYNNEI. V lost 6 bases and J 4 bases, leaving 10 bases between the germline ends. CDR3 in DNA: TGTGCCAGCAGGACGGTTCGTTACGAGCAGTACTTC. This encodes CASRTVRYEQYF.

CDR3 nucleotide sequence: TGCGCCAGCAGCCCACTCCCCGGGGTACAGGGTTTCTTT. Its protein is CASSPLPGVQGFF. The chain combines TRBV4-1 with TRBJ1-1, with D possibly being TRBD1 (6 bases). V dropped 4 bases and J dropped 13 bases, with 19 bases sitting between them. Germline V gene sequence: CDR1 MGHRA, CDR2 YSYEKL. This CDR3 spans 13 amino acids.